This T cell receptor (beta chain) was sequenced for a study of T cell repertoires in cytomegalovirus infection. The CDR3 runs 13 residues. V was cut by 5 bases and J by 4 bases, with 11 bases left in between. CDR1 and CDR2 from the germline V gene are SQVTM and ANQGSEA. In this sample, this clonotype turned up a few times. One entry per CDR3 protein results from TCRdb running MiXCR on the reads. Of 200,000 to 300,000 distinct CDR3 sequences detected, approximately 14% appear once; the ten largest clones hold 8.8%. The specimen was PBMCs. The genes are TRBV29-1 and TRBJ2-2, with D possibly being TRBD1 or TRBD2 (6 bases each). The clonotype was recovered from a human donor in good health (CMV status not recorded). Some clones in this sample may be carry-over from other donors' samples. The CDR3 sequence is CSVRGLGTGELFF. In nucleotides, the CDR3 is TGCAGCGTTCGGGGGCTTGGCACCGGGGAGCTGTTTTTT.